A selection of T cell receptor beta chains follows, all from one sample in a study of blood T cell repertoires in COVID-19. Repertoires were generated with immunoSEQ multiplex PCR, while TCRdb's copy carries only in-frame clones and drops some. This table holds 50,000 to 55,000 clones, about 84% found once. Sequenced sample: peripheral blood. All receptors come from an elderly woman with acute or convalescent COVID-19. Both conserved end residues are part of each CDR3. D genes are given only for firm matches. Only part of the rows carry a size: once, few, many, or a class if the clone is expanded.

clone_size | j_call | v_call | d_call | cdr3_nt | cdr3_aa
. | TRBJ2-1 | TRBV19 | . | TGTGCCAGTAATTTTCAAGCCGGTACCTACAATGAGCAGTTCTTC | CASNFQAGTYNEQFF
. | TRBJ1-2 | TRBV28 | . | TGTGCCAGCAGTTCATCCTCGACAGCTAACTATGGCTACACCTTC | CASSSSSTANYGYTF
. | TRBJ2-7 | TRBV7-2 | . | TGTGCCAGCAGCTTAAGGGGTGATCGCGAGCAGTACTTC | CASSLRGDREQYF
. | TRBJ2-5 | TRBV28 | TRBD1 | TGTGCCAGCAGTTTCCCGACAGGGGTGGAGACCCAGTACTTC | CASSFPTGVETQYF
. | TRBJ1-2 | TRBV5-1 | TRBD1 | TGCGCCAGCAGCTTGGAGGCAGGGGGCGGTGGCTACACCTTC | CASSLEAGGGGYTF
. | TRBJ1-2 | TRBV5-6 | . | TGTGCCAGCAGCCCCCAGGGCATTCATGGCTACACCTTC | CASSPQGIHGYTF
. | TRBJ1-1 | TRBV12-3/TRBV12-4 | . | TGTGCCAGCAGCCTACTTATGAACACTGAAGCTTTCTTT | CASSLLMNTEAFF
. | TRBJ1-2 | TRBV28 | TRBD1 | TGTGCCAGCAGAGGACAGGGCTATGGCTACACCTTC | CASRGQGYGYTF
. | TRBJ2-3 | TRBV4-2 | TRBD2 | TGTGCCAGCAGCCGGGAGCGGGGGGCCAGCGATACGCAGTATTTT | CASSRERGASDTQYF
. | TRBJ1-1 | TRBV5-1 | . | TGCGCCAGCAGCCCCGACTCCTTGAACACTGAAGCTTTCTTT | CASSPDSLNTEAFF
. | TRBJ2-1 | TRBV7-8 | TRBD2 | TGTGCCAGCAGCTTAGAATCGGGAGGGCCCTACAATGAGCAGTTCTTC | CASSLESGGPYNEQFF
. | TRBJ2-1 | TRBV11-2 | TRBD2 | TGTGCCAGCAGCAAAGAGGGGGTAGCGGGAGGGAATGAGCAGTTCTTC | CASSKEGVAGGNEQFF
once | TRBJ2-7 | TRBV12-3/TRBV12-4 | . | TGTGCCAGCAGTTCCCATTTCTACGAGCAGTACTTC | CASSSHFYEQYF
. | TRBJ1-2 | TRBV6-6 | . | TGTGCCAGCTCTCGGGACTCAGGAGACTATGGCTACACCTTC | CASSRDSGDYGYTF
. | TRBJ1-3 | TRBV12-3/TRBV12-4 | . | TGTGCCAGCAGTTTACCGGGAAACACCATATATTTT | CASSLPGNTIYF
. | TRBJ1-1 | TRBV19 | . | TGTGCCAGTAGTAAGCAGGGTGAAGCTTTCTTT | CASSKQGEAFF
. | TRBJ2-1 | TRBV19 | . | TGTGCCAGCGGATACGGAGGACAGCGATCCTACAATGAGCAGTTCTTC | CASGYGGQRSYNEQFF
. | TRBJ2-7 | TRBV18 | . | TGTGCCAGCTCACCAGCCCCTAGCTCCTACGAGCAGTACTTC | CASSPAPSSYEQYF
. | TRBJ1-2 | TRBV7-9 | . | TGTGCCAGCAGCTTACAGGGGACGGGAGGCTACACCTTC | CASSLQGTGGYTF
. | TRBJ2-2 | TRBV3-1/TRBV3-2 | . | TGTGCCAGCAGCCAACGACAAGGTCCCGGGGAGCTGTTTTTT | CASSQRQGPGELFF
. | TRBJ1-3 | TRBV18 | TRBD1 | TGTGCCAGCTCACCGGGACAGGGGAGAGGAAACACCATATATTTT | CASSPGQGRGNTIYF
once | TRBJ1-1 | TRBV7-6 | . | TGTGCCAGCAGCCCCGGGACTGGAGGGGGGGCCTTTAACGCTGAAGCTTTCTTT | CASSPGTGGGAFNAEAFF
. | TRBJ2-3 | TRBV3-1/TRBV3-2 | TRBD2 | TGTGCCAGCAGTCGCCCTCTAGCGGGCCTTAGCACAGATACGCAGTATTTT | CASSRPLAGLSTDTQYF
. | TRBJ1-5 | TRBV3-1/TRBV3-2 | . | TGTGCCAGCAGCCAAGATGGGGGAGGACAGCCCCAGCATTTT | CASSQDGGGQPQHF
once | TRBJ2-3 | TRBV5-4 | TRBD2 | TGTGCCAGCAGCCCACCCTTCACTAGCGGACACACAGATACGCAGTATTTT | CASSPPFTSGHTDTQYF
. | TRBJ2-2 | TRBV2 | . | TGTGCCAGCAGTGATATGGGACATATCACCGGGGAGCTGTTTTTT | CASSDMGHITGELFF
. | TRBJ1-3 | TRBV29-1 | . | TGCAGCGTGAGAAGCGGAAACACCATATATTTT | CSVRSGNTIYF
. | TRBJ1-2 | TRBV5-6 | . | TGTGCCAGCAGCGTACAGGGACCTAACTATGGCTACACCTTC | CASSVQGPNYGYTF
once | TRBJ1-3 | TRBV15 | . | TGTGCCACCAGCAGAACAGGGTCTGGAAACACCATATATTTT | CATSRTGSGNTIYF
. | TRBJ1-4 | TRBV6-1 | . | TGTGCCAGCAGTGAACTCCCGGGGGGAAAACTGTTTTTT | CASSELPGGKLFF
. | TRBJ2-5 | TRBV6-1 | . | TGTGCCAGCAGTGAAGGGCCTCAAGAGACCCAGTACTTC | CASSEGPQETQYF
. | TRBJ2-1 | TRBV11-2 | . | TGTGCCAGCAGCTTAGAAAGTGACTACTACAATGAGCAGTTCTTC | CASSLESDYYNEQFF
. | TRBJ1-4 | TRBV4-2 | . | TGTGCCAGCAGCCCACGACAGGCCCGGAATGAAAAACTGTTTTTT | CASSPRQARNEKLFF
once | TRBJ1-1 | TRBV15 | . | TGTGCCACCAGCAGGTTCGCAGGGATGGGAAAAGCTTTCTTT | CATSRFAGMGKAFF
once | TRBJ2-7 | TRBV14 | . | TGTGCCAGCAGCCAAGGGCGGGACAGAGTCCTATACGAGCAGTACTTC | CASSQGRDRVLYEQYF
. | TRBJ1-2 | TRBV12-2 | . | TGTGCAAGTCGCTTAGTTTTTGGCAGGGGGCTACCGACTAACTATGGCTACACCTTC | CASRLVFGRGLPTNYGYTF
. | TRBJ2-3 | TRBV2 | TRBD1 | TGTGCCAGCAGTGAGACAGGGTTTCCAGATACGCAGTATTTT | CASSETGFPDTQYF
. | TRBJ1-2 | TRBV19 | . | TGTGCCAGTAGTATAGATCCCAGGGACTATGGCTACACCTTC | CASSIDPRDYGYTF
few | TRBJ1-4 | TRBV19 | TRBD1 | TGTGCCAGTAGTATCGAGACAGGGACTAATGAAAAACTGTTTTTT | CASSIETGTNEKLFF
. | TRBJ2-2 | TRBV7-9 | TRBD2 | TGTGCCGGAAAGGGACTAGCGGGCAAACCTCAGGGGACCGGGGAGCTGTTTTTT | CAGKGLAGKPQGTGELFF
. | TRBJ1-1 | TRBV18 | TRBD1 | TGTGCCAGCTCCTTCGGGACAGGGAACACTGAAGCTTTCTTT | CASSFGTGNTEAFF
. | TRBJ2-6 | TRBV7-3 | TRBD2 | TGTGCCAGCAGCTGGCTAGCGGGGGGGCCTGGGGCCAACGTCCTGACTTTC | CASSWLAGGPGANVLTF
. | TRBJ1-3 | TRBV3-1/TRBV3-2 | . | TGTGCCAGCAGCCCAAGGAGCTCTGGAAACACCATATATTTT | CASSPRSSGNTIYF
. | TRBJ2-1 | TRBV28 | TRBD1 | TGTGCCAGCAGGGGGATGGGACAGGGGGGGTACAATGAGCAGTTCTTC | CASRGMGQGGYNEQFF
. | TRBJ2-1 | TRBV27 | TRBD2 | TGTGCCAGCAGTTTAGGTGGGACTAGCAGATACAATGAGCAGTTCTTC | CASSLGGTSRYNEQFF
. | TRBJ2-5 | TRBV27 | . | TGTGCCAGCAGTTTTGGGGGGGGCGAAGAGACCCAGTACTTC | CASSFGGGEETQYF
. | TRBJ2-7 | TRBV5-1 | . | TGCGCCAGCAGCTTACAGGGACCGAGCTCCTACGAGCAGTACTTC | CASSLQGPSSYEQYF
. | TRBJ2-3 | TRBV5-1 | . | TGCGCCAGCATCGCTTTTCCTCGCGGGGCCCGCACAGATACGCAGTATTTT | CASIAFPRGARTDTQYF
. | TRBJ1-2 | TRBV9 | . | TGTGCCAGCAGCGTAGCTACGGGTCATGGATCGGATGGCTACACCTTC | CASSVATGHGSDGYTF
. | TRBJ2-6 | TRBV13 | TRBD1 | TGTGCCAGCAGCATTAGGGGGCGCGGGGCCAACGTCCTGACTTTC | CASSIRGRGANVLTF